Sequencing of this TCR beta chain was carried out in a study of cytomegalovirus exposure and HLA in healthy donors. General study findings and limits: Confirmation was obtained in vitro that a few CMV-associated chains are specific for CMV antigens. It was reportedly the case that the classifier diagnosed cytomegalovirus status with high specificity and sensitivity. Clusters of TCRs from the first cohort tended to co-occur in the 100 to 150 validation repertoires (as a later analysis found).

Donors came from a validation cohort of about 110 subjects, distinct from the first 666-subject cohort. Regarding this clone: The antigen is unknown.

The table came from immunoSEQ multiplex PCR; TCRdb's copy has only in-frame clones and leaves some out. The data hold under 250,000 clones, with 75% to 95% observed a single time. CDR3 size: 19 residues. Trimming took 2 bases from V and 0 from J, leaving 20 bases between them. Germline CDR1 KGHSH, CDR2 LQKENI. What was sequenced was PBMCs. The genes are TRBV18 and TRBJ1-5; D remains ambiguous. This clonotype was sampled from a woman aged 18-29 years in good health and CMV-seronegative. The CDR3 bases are TGTGCCAGCTCACCAACATTCTCCCGGGAAAGGAATAGCAATCAGCCCCAGCATTTT. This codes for CASSPTFSRERNSNQPQHF. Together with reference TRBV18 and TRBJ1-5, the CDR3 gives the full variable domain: NAGVMQNPRHLVRRRGQEARLRCSPMKGHSHVYWYRQLPEEGLKFMVYLQKENIIDESGMPKERFSAEFPKEGPSILRIQQVVRGDSAAYFCASSPTFSRERNSNQPQHFGDGTRLSIL.